This T cell receptor (beta chain) stems from a study of liver allograft versus peripheral blood T cells. On the study more broadly: Repertoires of T cell receptors in transplanted livers were compared with recipients' peripheral blood repertoires.

General study findings and limits: Liver allograft repertoires of T cell receptors reportedly diverged from peripheral blood repertoires.

The CDR3 loop spans 13 amino acids. Germline CDR1 MNHEY, CDR2 SMNVEV (reference sequence). Trimming cost V 2 bases and J 3 bases, with 7 bases left between them. MiXCR, applied by TCRdb to the reads, yields one record per CDR3 protein. The table lists approximately 10,000 distinct CDR3 sequences, about 18% of them singletons. By share, this clonotype counts as medium-sized. Its antigen is currently unknown. The rearrangement uses TRBV27 and TRBJ1-2; D may be TRBD1 (5 bases). The TCR sequence derives from a human patient who had a liver transplant. Some T cells may have originated in the graft donor. The CDR3 bases are TGTGCCAGCAGTTTACAGGGTGACTATGGCTACACCTTC. Its protein product is CASSLQGDYGYTF.